Sequencing of this TCR beta chain was carried out in a study of T cell repertoires in cytomegalovirus infection. Regarding the study as a whole: HLA-C-restricted TCR beta clonotypes specific for CMV led the ex vivo response. Summed frequency of public TCR beta families distinguished CMV carriers with the relevant HLA.

From the reads, TCRdb called clonotypes with MiXCR, one entry per CDR3 protein. The table records roughly 920,000 distinct CDR3 sequences, 30% to 40% of them present only once. Details on this clonotype: What it binds is unknown.

The germline gives CDR1 SNHLY, CDR2 FYNNEI. V was pared by 11 bases and J by 4 bases, with 11 bases between. The CDR3 runs to 11 residues. V gene TRBV2 combines with J gene TRBJ1-1; D might be TRBD1 (5 bases). Sample: cultured CD8+ T cells from PBMCs, taken from culture after CMV antigen stimulation. The TCR sequence derives from a human donor in good health (CMV status not recorded). Some clones in this sample may be carry-over from other donors' samples. CDR3 in amino acids: CAGGLVTEAFF. CDR3 bases: TGTGCCGGGGGGTTAGTCACTGAAGCTTTCTTT.